This T cell receptor (beta chain) appears in the sequencing data of a study of cytomegalovirus exposure and HLA in healthy donors. Germline lookup yields CDR1 SGHRS and CDR2 YFSETQ. V lost 4 bases and J lost 7; bases outside the gene matches: 2. This CDR3 is built from 13 residues. Concerning this clone itself: The antigen is not known.

A multiplex PCR was run with 60 Vbeta primers and 13 Jbeta primers. Repertoires were generated with immunoSEQ multiplex PCR, while TCRdb's copy carries only in-frame clones and drops some. This table holds 110,000 to 150,000 clones, approximately 78% found once. Healthy bone marrow donors made up the donor group. General study results and limits: Indistinguishability led to the exclusion of some V segments, TRBV6-2 and TRBV6-3 included. TCR beta V- and J-gene trimming was later associated with a missense DCLRE1C variant. Reportedly, a later analysis found an Asian-associated ancestry cluster had fewer N-insertions than the approximately 670-donor mean.

The chain employs TRBV5-1 and TRBJ2-2, with 9 bases that match TRBD1. The sample taken for sequencing was PBMCs. This receptor was taken from a man aged 18 to 30 in good health and CMV-seropositive. The DNA for the CDR3 is TGCGCCAGCAGCAAGACAGGGGGCGGGGAGCTGTTTTTT. Translating it yields CASSKTGGGELFF.